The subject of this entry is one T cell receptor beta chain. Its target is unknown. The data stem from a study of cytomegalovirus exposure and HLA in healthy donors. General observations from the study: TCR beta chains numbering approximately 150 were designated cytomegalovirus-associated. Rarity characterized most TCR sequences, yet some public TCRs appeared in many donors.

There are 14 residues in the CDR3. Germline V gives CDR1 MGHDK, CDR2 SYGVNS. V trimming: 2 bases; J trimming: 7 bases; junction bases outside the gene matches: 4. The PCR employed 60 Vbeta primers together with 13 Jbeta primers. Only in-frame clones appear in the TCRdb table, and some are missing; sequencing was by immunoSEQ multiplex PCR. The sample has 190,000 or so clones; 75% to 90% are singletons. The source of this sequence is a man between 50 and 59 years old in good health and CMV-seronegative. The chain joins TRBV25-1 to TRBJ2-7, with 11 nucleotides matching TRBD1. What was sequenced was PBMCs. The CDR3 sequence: CASSEGTGGWEQYF. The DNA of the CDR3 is TGTGCCAGCAGTGAAGGGACAGGGGGTTGGGAGCAGTACTTC.